This T cell receptor (beta chain) was captured by sequencing in a study of post-analysis software for immune sequencing data. The wider study: Several disease courses (relapsing-remitting, secondary progressive and progressive-relapsing) of multiple sclerosis were included.

Points on this clonotype: Antigen unknown. With a much larger clone just one base away, this may be a read error.

J was trimmed by 13 bases and V by 0 bases; bases with no gene match: 12. From germline, CDR1 is SGHTA and CDR2 FQGNSA. This CDR3 is built from 16 residues. The study's findings and limits: Controls had lower frequencies than patients of about 5 TRBV segments, which included TRBV5-6, TRBV5-1 and TRBV20-1. Diversity measured as normalized Chao1 was significantly lower in multiple sclerosis patients than in controls. Samples sharing a preparation batch grouped tightly together when assessed by F measure.

Carried by the TCR beta cDNA libraries were unique molecular identifiers. cDNA molecules numbering roughly 0.5 million came from approximately 1 to 10 million T cells. TCRdb processed the PCR reads anew with MiXCR; each CDR3 protein has one entry. Of roughly 700,000 distinct CDR3 sequences in the sample, 25% to 30% were seen once. The chain uses TRBV7-2 and TRBJ2-1, with 10 bases that match TRBD1. This sequence originates from a girl between 10 and 17 years old with multiple sclerosis. Sequencing was performed on blood. CDR3 DNA: TGTGCCAGCAGCTTAGCACGGACAGGGGGAGGAGAGACCCAGTTCTTC. Amino acids: CASSLARTGGGETQFF.